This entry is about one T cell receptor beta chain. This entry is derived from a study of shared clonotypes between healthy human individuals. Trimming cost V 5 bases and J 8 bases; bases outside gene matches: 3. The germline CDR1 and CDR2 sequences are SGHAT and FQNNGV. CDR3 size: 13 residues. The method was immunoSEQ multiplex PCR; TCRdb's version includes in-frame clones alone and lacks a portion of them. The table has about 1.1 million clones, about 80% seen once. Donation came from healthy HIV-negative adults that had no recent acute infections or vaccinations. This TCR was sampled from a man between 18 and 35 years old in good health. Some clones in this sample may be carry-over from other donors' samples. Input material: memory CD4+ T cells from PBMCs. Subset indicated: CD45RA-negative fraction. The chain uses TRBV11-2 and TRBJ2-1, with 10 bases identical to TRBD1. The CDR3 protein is CASSRDRGDEQFF. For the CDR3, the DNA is TGTGCCAGCAGCCGGGACAGGGGTGATGAGCAGTTCTTC.